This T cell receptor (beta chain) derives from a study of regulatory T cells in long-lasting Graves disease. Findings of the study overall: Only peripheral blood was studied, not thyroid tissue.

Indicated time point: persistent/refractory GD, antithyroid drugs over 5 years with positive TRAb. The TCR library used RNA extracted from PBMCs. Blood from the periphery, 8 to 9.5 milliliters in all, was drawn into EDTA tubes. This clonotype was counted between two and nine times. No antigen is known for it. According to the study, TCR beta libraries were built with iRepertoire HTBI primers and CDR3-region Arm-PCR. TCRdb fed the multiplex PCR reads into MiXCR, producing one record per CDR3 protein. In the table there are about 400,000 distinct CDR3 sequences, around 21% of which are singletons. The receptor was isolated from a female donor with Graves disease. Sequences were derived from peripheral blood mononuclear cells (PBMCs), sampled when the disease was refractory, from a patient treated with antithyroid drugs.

The CDR3 protein is CASGGQGETQYF. The CDR3 coding sequence is TGTGCCAGCGGTGGACAGGGAGAGACCCAGTACTTC. This chain uses TRBV2 with TRBJ2-5; TRBD1 agrees at 8 bases. From germline, CDR1 is SNHLY and CDR2 FYNNEI. There are 12 residues in the CDR3. Trimming removed 8 bases from V and 4 bases from J; junction bases left unmatched: 3.